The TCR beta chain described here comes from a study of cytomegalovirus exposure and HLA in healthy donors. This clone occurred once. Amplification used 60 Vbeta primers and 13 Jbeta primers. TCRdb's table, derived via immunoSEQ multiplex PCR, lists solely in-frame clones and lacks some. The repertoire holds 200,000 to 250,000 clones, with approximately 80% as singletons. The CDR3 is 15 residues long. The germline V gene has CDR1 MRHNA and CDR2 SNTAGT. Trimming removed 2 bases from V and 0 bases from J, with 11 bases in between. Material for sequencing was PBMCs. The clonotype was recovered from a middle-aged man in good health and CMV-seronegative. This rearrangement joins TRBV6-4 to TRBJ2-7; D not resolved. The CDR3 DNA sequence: TGTGCCAGCAGTGACGGTATGGGCGCCTCCTACGAGCAGTACTTC. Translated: CASSDGMGASYEQYF.